Listed here are 21 T cell receptor beta chains from one sample, sequenced in a study of blood T cell repertoires in COVID-19. Only in-frame clones appear in the TCRdb table, and some are missing; sequencing was by immunoSEQ multiplex PCR. The sample yields around 120,000 clones, 85% to 90% seen once. The sample was peripheral blood. The receptor set was obtained from a woman aged 70-85 years with acute or convalescent COVID-19.

In its sample, this clone was seen a few times. The chain joins TRBV10-1 to TRBJ1-5, with a possible D match to TRBD1 (6 bases). Trimming cost V 10 bases and J 0 bases, with 19 bases left between them. Per the germline V gene, CDR1 is WNHNN and CDR2 is SYGVQD (reference sequence). The CDR3 is 16 amino acids. CDR3 sequence reads: CAISIRDINSNQPQHF. CDR3 in DNA: TGCGCCATTTCCATTCGGGACATCAATAGCAATCAGCCCCAGCATTTT.

The J gene is TRBJ2-1, the V gene TRBV7-9; perhaps TRBD2 as D (5 bases). The CDR3 length is 12 residues. V lost 1 base, J lost 15 bases, and 13 bases lay in between. Germline values: CDR1 SEHNR, CDR2 FQNEAQ (reference sequence). The CDR3: CASSLGLASSFF. CDR3 nucleotides: TGTGCCAGCAGCTTAGGGCTAGCTAGTTCGTTCTTC.

This chain joins TRBV28 and TRBJ1-2, with D perhaps matching TRBD1 (6 bases). V lost 3 bases to trimming and J lost 5 bases, with 19 bases between them. Germline V lookup: CDR1 MDHEN, CDR2 SYDVKM. The CDR3 has 16 amino acids. The CDR3 sequence is CASSFSVARGAYGYTF. CDR3 nucleotides: TGTGCCAGCAGTTTCTCCGTAGCCCGGGGGGCTTATGGCTACACCTTC.

The chain employs TRBV6-5 and TRBJ2-7; 7 bases are a match to TRBD1. Germline CDR1 and CDR2: MNHEY and SVGAGI. The ends lost 5 bases at V and 4 bases at J; junction bases unmatched: 11. The CDR3 is made up of 15 amino acids. The CDR3 reads CASSLREGGGYEQYF. CDR3 bases: TGTGCCAGCAGTCTAAGAGAAGGGGGCGGTTACGAGCAGTACTTC.

This clone was detected a few times. The chain has TRBV3-1 (or the pseudogene TRBV3-2) and TRBJ1-1; no firm D call. In germline, CDR1 is LGHDT, CDR2 YNNKEL (reference sequence). V was trimmed by 1 base and J by 3 bases, leaving 3 bases between them. The CDR3 extends over 12 amino acids. Here the CDR3 DNA reads TGTGCCAGCAGCCAAGCCGACACTGAAGCTTTCTTT. Translation gives CASSQADTEAFF.

This rearrangement joins TRBV7-2 to TRBJ2-1, with D perhaps TRBD2 (5 bases). The CDR3 length is 13 residues. Germline CDR1 SGHTA, CDR2 FQGNSA. Trimming took off 6 bases at V and 4 bases at J, with 10 bases between the two ends. DNA for the CDR3: TGTGCCAGCAGACAACAGCGGTACAATGAGCAGTTCTTC. Amino acid sequence: CASRQQRYNEQFF.

The rearrangement uses TRBV7-2 and TRBJ1-5; TRBD1 is a possible D gene (6 bases). V was pared by 1 base and J by 7 bases, with 14 bases between. Germline V lookup: CDR1 SGHTA, CDR2 FQGNSA. The CDR3 is made up of 15 amino acids. The CDR3 loop reads CASSLDAQGWQPQHF. The CDR3 DNA sequence: TGTGCCAGCAGCTTAGACGCACAGGGTTGGCAGCCCCAGCATTTT.

This chain uses TRBV19 with TRBJ1-5, with D uncertain. With 10 bases removed from V and 0 bases from J, the gap between germline ends came to 13 bases. The CDR3 contains 14 residues. Per the germline V gene, CDR1 is LNHDA and CDR2 is SQIVND (reference sequence). The CDR3 sequence is CAISNRGSNQPQHF. DNA of the CDR3: TGTGCCATATCTAATCGGGGTAGCAATCAGCCCCAGCATTTT.

This clone was observed once. The chain employs TRBV10-3 and TRBJ1-2; 9 nucleotides line up with TRBD1. The CDR3 is made up of 13 amino acids. V trimming: 2 bases; J trimming: 7 bases; junction bases outside the gene matches: 2. Germline V gene lookup returns CDR1 ENHRY and CDR2 SYGVKD. The CDR3: CAISEGQGFGYTF. The DNA for the CDR3 is TGTGCCATCAGTGAGGGACAGGGGTTTGGCTACACCTTC.

This clone is a singleton in its sample. The rearrangement links TRBV5-1 to TRBJ2-4; TRBD1 aligns across 7 bases. Germline CDR1 SGHRS, CDR2 YFSETQ. V lost 4 bases, J lost 0 bases, and 10 bases stayed unmatched. CDR3 length: 17 amino acids. CDR3 sequence (DNA): TGCGCCAGCAGCCAAGGAACATACAGGGGAGCCAAAAACATTCAGTACTTC. Residues: CASSQGTYRGAKNIQYF.

The CDR3 protein is CSVEIRRGLGDEQFF. CDR3 nucleotide sequence: TGCAGCGTTGAGATCCGCAGGGGGCTGGGGGATGAGCAGTTCTTC. This chain joins TRBV29-1 and TRBJ2-1, with 8 positions matching TRBD1. Trimming took 3 bases from V and 8 from J; bases not matched to a gene: 12. CDR1 SQVTM and CDR2 ANQGSEA come from the germline V gene. This CDR3 contains 15 residues.

This chain links TRBV7-9 with TRBJ1-5; a weak D match, TRBD1 (5 bases). The CDR3 is 19 amino acids. Germline assignment: CDR1 SEHNR and CDR2 FQNEAQ (reference sequence). The V gene lost 4 bases and the J gene lost 5 bases, with 27 bases spanning the gap. The CDR3 sequence: CASSSDHGDYGRGDQPQHF. The CDR3 coding sequence is TGTGCCAGCAGCTCCGATCACGGGGATTATGGGAGGGGTGATCAGCCCCAGCATTTT.

This chain connects TRBV5-1 to TRBJ1-2; D not certain. Germline values: CDR1 SGHRS, CDR2 YFSETQ. V shed 0 bases and J shed 8 bases, with 11 bases lying between them. This CDR3 region has 13 residues. The CDR3 loop reads CASSLAGLSGYTF. CDR3 coding DNA: TGCGCCAGCAGCTTGGCCGGGTTAAGCGGCTACACCTTC.

This chain uses TRBV2 with TRBJ2-2; 7 bases are shared with TRBD1. CDR3 length equals 15 residues. Germline CDR1 is SNHLY and CDR2 is FYNNEI. V lost 5 bases and J lost 3; bases outside the gene matches: 6. The DNA for the CDR3 is TGTGCCAGCAGTAGACAGGGAGAGGACACCGGGGAGCTGTTTTTT. Translated, it gives CASSRQGEDTGELFF.

A single count supports this clone. CDR3 bases: TGTGCCAGCAGCTTATGGTCAGGCTCCTACAATGAGCAGTTCTTC. It is translated as CASSLWSGSYNEQFF. V gene TRBV7-2 combines with J gene TRBJ2-1; unclear D gene. This CDR3 is 15 amino acids long. Germline CDR1 is SGHTA and CDR2 is FQGNSA. V lost 2 bases and J 0 bases, leaving 8 bases between the germline ends.

The chain couples TRBV30 to TRBJ1-2, with 9 bases lining up with TRBD1. CDR1 and CDR2 (germline): GTSNPN, SVGIG (reference sequence). J was trimmed by 3 bases and V by 7 bases; bases with no gene match: 6. CDR3 length: 13 amino acids. This chain's CDR3 is CASAQGAYYGYTF. In DNA, the CDR3 is TGTGCCTCCGCACAGGGGGCGTACTATGGCTACACCTTC.

The chain employs TRBV2 and TRBJ1-2; 8 bases are a match to TRBD1. The trim removed 7 bases at V and 3 bases at J, leaving 4 bases unmatched. The germline V gene has CDR1 SNHLY and CDR2 FYNNEI. This CDR3 comprises 13 residues. CDR3 sequence (DNA): TGTGCCAGCACCCTACAGGGGGACTATGGCTACACCTTC. It is translated as CASTLQGDYGYTF.

CDR3 coding DNA: TGTGCCAGTAGTATAGGGGCGGGGGGGCCTTGGACAGATACGCAGTATTTT. Protein: CASSIGAGGPWTDTQYF. V is TRBV19 and J is TRBJ2-3; TRBD2 agrees at 9 bases. From germline, CDR1 is LNHDA and CDR2 SQIVND (reference sequence). CDR3 size: 17 residues. V lost 1 base and J lost 3; bases outside the gene matches: 8.

This chain joins TRBV19 and TRBJ2-1, with unresolved D. Germline CDR1 reads LNHDA; CDR2 reads SQIVND (reference sequence). Trimming shortened V by 3 bases and J by 6 bases, and 12 bases separated the two germline ends. The CDR3 sequence is 14 residues long. The CDR3 DNA reads TGTGCCAGTAGTATCTTAGGCGGAACCAATGAGCAGTTCTTC. It yields the protein CASSILGGTNEQFF.

The gene calls are TRBV2 and TRBJ1-1; no reliable D call. The V gene's germline CDR1 is SNHLY and CDR2 FYNNEI. Trimming pared 4 bases from V and 0 bases from J, leaving 9 bases between. There are 14 residues in the CDR3. Here the CDR3 DNA reads TGTGCCAGCAGTGGTTTGGTAGTGAACACTGAAGCTTTCTTT. Amino acids: CASSGLVVNTEAFF.

In this sample, this clone turned up a few times. The gene calls are TRBV28 and TRBJ1-1, with D possibly TRBD1 on 5 matching bases. The CDR3 covers 13 residues. Germline V gene sequence: CDR1 MDHEN, CDR2 SYDVKM. Between the trimmed V and J ends, which lost 3 bases and 5 bases, there was a span of 10 bases. The CDR3 nucleotides are TGTGCCAGCAGTTTCGTCAGGGCGACTGAAGCTTTCTTT. It specifies CASSFVRATEAFF. The variable domain in full, with the rest retrieved from reference TRBV28 and TRBJ1-1, is DVKVTQSSRYLVKRTGEKVFLECVQDMDHENMFWYRQDPGLGLRLIYFSYDVKMKEKGDIPEGYSVSREKKERFSLILESASTNQTSMYLCASSFVRATEAFFGQGTRLTVV.